The 11 T cell receptor beta chains below come from one sample, sequenced in a study. Via MiXCR, TCRdb re-called the 5' RACE reads, giving one row per CDR3 protein. The sample consists of about 43,000 distinct CDR3 sequences, roughly 27% of them appearing once. Sequenced: memory CD4+ T cells sorted from a lymph node. Subset noted: memory CD4+ T cells, CD4+CD45RO+CD25-. These receptor sequences come from a female donor with breast cancer.

V and J are TRBV12-3 or TRBV12-4 and TRBJ1-5; TRBD1 is a possible D gene (6 bases). The CDR3 totals 15 residues. The V and J ends lost 3 bases and 6 bases respectively, with 15 bases between them. The CDR3: CASSFGGQSTQPQHF. CDR3 sequence (DNA): TGTGCCAGCAGTTTTGGTGGACAGAGTACTCAGCCCCAGCATTTT.

This chain joins TRBV5-1 and TRBJ1-1; the match to TRBD1 covers 8 bases. From germline, CDR1 is SGHRS and CDR2 YFSETQ. V shed 4 bases, J shed 0 bases, and the junction held 8 bases outside the gene matches. The CDR3 contains 16 residues. This chain's CDR3 is CASSHGTGVVNTEAFF. The CDR3 nucleotides read TGCGCCAGCAGCCATGGGACAGGAGTTGTGAACACTGAAGCTTTCTTT.

There are a few counts of this clonotype. The V call is TRBV10-3, the J call TRBJ2-3; perhaps D is TRBD1 or TRBD2 (6 bases each). This CDR3 comprises 14 residues. In germline, CDR1 is ENHRY, CDR2 SYGVKD. V was trimmed by 8 bases and J by 4 bases, leaving 16 bases between them. The CDR3 loop is CAIEGEDQPDTQYF. The CDR3 DNA is TGTGCCATCGAGGGGGAGGACCAGCCAGATACGCAGTATTTT.

This clonotype is medium-sized (0.01 to 0.1%) by share. The chain recombines TRBV4-2 with TRBJ2-7; TRBD2 is a possible D gene (5 bases). Germline V gene data show CDR1 as LGHNA and CDR2 as YNFKEQ. V gave up 2 bases and J gave up 3 bases, with 8 bases separating them. The CDR3 sequence is 13 residues long. CDR3 nucleotide sequence: TGTGCCAGCAGCCAACCCGGACTCTACGAGCAGTACTTC. It encodes CASSQPGLYEQYF.

This chain uses TRBV12-3 or TRBV12-4 with TRBJ1-2; tentatively, D is TRBD1 (6 bases). This CDR3 contains 14 residues. Deletions cut 6 bases from V and 4 bases from J, with 15 bases between. As DNA, the CDR3 is TGTGCCAGCAGCCCAGCACAGGGAGGCTATGGCTACACCTTC. Its translation is CASSPAQGGYGYTF.

Ten or more counts support this clonotype. The chain joins TRBV20-1 to TRBJ1-6, with D unresolved. The CDR3 length is 14 residues. Deletions cut 6 bases from V and 0 bases from J, with 9 bases between. Germline-derived CDR1 and CDR2 are DFQATT and SNEGSKA (reference sequence). The CDR3 DNA reads as TGCAGTGCGACCTATAACTCCTATAATTCACCCCTCCACTTT. Its protein is CSATYNSYNSPLHF.

The chain joins TRBV7-2 to TRBJ2-3, with 7 nucleotides matching TRBD2. Trimming cost V 4 bases and J 3 bases; bases outside gene matches: 10. The CDR3 runs 16 residues. CDR1 and CDR2 (germline): SGHTA, FQGNSA. The CDR3 loop reads CASSSNQREPTDTQYF. For the CDR3, the DNA is TGTGCCAGCAGCTCCAACCAGCGGGAACCGACAGATACGCAGTATTTT.

This chain links TRBV5-1 with TRBJ2-1; 9 nucleotides line up with TRBD1. The length of the CDR3 is 15 residues. After removal of 4 bases from V and 2 bases from J, the junction contained 4 bases not matched to a gene. Germline CDR1 SGHRS, CDR2 YFSETQ. The CDR3, as DNA: TGCGCCAGCAGCGCAGGACAGGGGCCCTACAATGAGCAGTTCTTC. This translates into CASSAGQGPYNEQFF.

This CDR3 reads CASRPRGLTEAFF. CDR3 sequence (DNA): TGTGCCAGCAGGCCCAGGGGGCTCACTGAAGCTTTCTTT. The chain combines TRBV7-9 with TRBJ1-1, with 8 bases lining up with TRBD1. Germline loops: CDR1 SEHNR, CDR2 FQNEAQ (reference sequence). V shed 6 bases and J 4 bases; nucleotides not matched to a gene: 4. The CDR3 runs to 13 residues. Variable domain in full (rest from reference TRBV7-9 and TRBJ1-1): DTGVSQNPRHKITKRGQNVTFRCDPISEHNRLYWYRQTLGQGPEFLTYFQNEAQLEKSRLLSDRFSAERPKGSFSTLEIQRTEQGDSAMYLCASRPRGLTEAFFGQGTRLTVV.

This clonotype was found a few times. The chain uses TRBV7-9 and TRBJ2-3; TRBD1 or TRBD2 may be the D gene (6 bases each). The CDR3 loop spans 14 amino acids. CDR1 is SEHNR and CDR2 is FQNEAQ in the germline V gene (reference sequence). Trimming left V 4 bases short and J 6 bases short, with 14 bases between. The CDR3 coding sequence is TGTGCCAGCAGCTCCAGCGAAGGGGGGGATACGCAGTATTTT. It translates to CASSSSEGGDTQYF.

This chain links TRBV12-3 or TRBV12-4 with TRBJ1-5; TRBD1 is a possible D gene (5 bases). The CDR3 has 13 amino acids. Trimming stripped 6 bases from V and 8 bases from J, with 14 bases between. CDR3 sequence: CASRTRDGKPQHF. The CDR3 DNA reads as TGTGCCAGCAGAACACGGGACGGGAAGCCCCAGCATTTT.